Below, 26 T cell receptor beta chains from the same sample are listed, as sequenced in a study of blood T cell repertoires in COVID-19. The data were produced by immunoSEQ multiplex PCR, yet TCRdb's version contains in-frame clones alone and is incomplete. The table records 150,000 to 200,000 clones, approximately 86% of them present only once. The material sequenced was peripheral blood. These receptors came from a man aged 45-60 years with active or convalescent COVID-19.

The V and J genes are TRBV28 and TRBJ2-3; 9 bases align to TRBD1. Germline V CDR1 and CDR2: MDHEN, SYDVKM. The CDR3 length is 14 residues. The trim removed 9 bases at V and 2 bases at J, leaving 6 bases unmatched. This CDR3 reads CASAGTGITDTQYF. CDR3 nucleotides: TGTGCCAGTGCCGGGACAGGGATCACAGATACGCAGTATTTT.

The chain couples TRBV6-2 or TRBV6-3 to TRBJ2-2; 9 bases align to TRBD2. CDR1 is MNHEY and CDR2 is SVGEGT in the germline V gene. The ends lost 1 base at V and 6 bases at J; junction bases unmatched: 21. This CDR3 is built from 21 residues. The CDR3 sequence: CASSYYLSAGSAGGSAGELFF. Written as DNA, the CDR3 is TGTGCCAGCAGTTACTACCTCTCCGCGGGTAGTGCGGGGGGGTCGGCCGGGGAGCTGTTTTTT.

The chain has TRBV25-1 and TRBJ1-2, with 7 bases lining up with TRBD1. V lost 3 bases and J lost 4; bases outside the gene matches: 5. Germline V gene sequence: CDR1 MGHDK, CDR2 SYGVNS. This CDR3 comprises 14 residues. The CDR3 loop reads CASSDRGTVYGYTF. CDR3 nucleotides: TGTGCCAGCAGTGATAGGGGGACAGTCTATGGCTACACCTTC.

The chain employs TRBV4-3 and TRBJ1-2, with unresolved D. V dropped 4 bases and J dropped 6 bases, with 12 bases sitting between them. The CDR3 consists of 13 residues. Germline loops: CDR1 LGHNA, CDR2 YSLEER. As DNA, the CDR3 is TGCGCCAGCAGCCCTCAACGGGGAGATGGCTACACCTTC. This translates into CASSPQRGDGYTF.

The chain uses TRBV19 and TRBJ1-5; no clear D gene. Trimming stripped 4 bases from V and 2 bases from J, with 9 bases between. CDR3 size: 14 residues. Germline CDR1 reads LNHDA; CDR2 reads SQIVND (reference sequence). This CDR3 is CASSTTSGNQPQHF. DNA of the CDR3: TGTGCCAGTAGTACCACCTCGGGCAATCAGCCCCAGCATTTT.

The chain couples TRBV3-1 (or the pseudogene TRBV3-2) to TRBJ2-3, with 14 bases identical to TRBD2. Trimming at V came to 1 base and at J to 6 bases, leaving 9 bases not matched to a gene. Germline-derived CDR1 and CDR2 are LGHDT and YNNKEL (reference sequence). This CDR3 region has 18 residues. In DNA, the CDR3 is TGTGCCAGCAGCCAAGCCACAGGACTAGCGGGGGGCATGGATACGCAGTATTTT. The encoded protein is CASSQATGLAGGMDTQYF.

J is TRBJ2-2 and V is TRBV7-3, with TRBD2 matching 12 bases. The V segment lost 5 bases and the J segment 7 bases; nucleotides outside the gene matches: 14. The CDR3 spans 18 residues. CDR1 is SGHTA, CDR2 FQGTGA, per germline. The CDR3 region has the DNA TGTGCCAGCAGCCACGACCCGCTAGCGGGGGGGCGAGACGGGGAGCTGTTTTTT. Amino acids: CASSHDPLAGGRDGELFF. Full variable domain (remainder filled in from reference TRBV7-3 and TRBJ2-2): GAGVSQTPSNKVTEKGKYVELRCDPISGHTALYWYRQSLGQGPEFLIYFQGTGAADDSGLPNDRFFAVRPEGSVSTLKIQRTERGDSAVYLCASSHDPLAGGRDGELFFGEGSRLTVL.

The genes are TRBV12-3 or TRBV12-4 and TRBJ1-6; D possibly corresponds to TRBD1 (5 bases). The CDR3 totals 13 residues. Trimming removed 6 bases from V and 9 bases from J, with 12 bases in between. The CDR3 loop reads CASSARRVSPLHF. CDR3 coding DNA: TGTGCCAGCAGCGCCCGCAGGGTTTCACCCCTCCACTTT.

The rearrangement uses TRBV28 and TRBJ1-3, with a possible D match to TRBD1 (5 bases). In germline, CDR1 is MDHEN, CDR2 SYDVKM. The CDR3 is 16 residues long. V was cut by 5 bases and J by 0 bases, with 14 bases left in between. Here the CDR3 DNA reads TGTGCCAGCAGTAAGCTTTTTACAGGCTCTGGAAACACCATATATTTT. Protein product: CASSKLFTGSGNTIYF.

CDR3 amino acids: CASSAGDGYTF. CDR3 coding DNA: TGTGCCAGCAGTGCAGGGGATGGCTACACCTTC. The chain couples TRBV12-3 or TRBV12-4 to TRBJ1-2; perhaps TRBD1 as D (6 bases). The CDR3 is 11 amino acids. Trimming shortened V by 5 bases and J by 6 bases, and 7 bases separated the two germline ends.

The V and J genes are TRBV4-1 and TRBJ1-4; weak D call: TRBD1 (5 bases). The CDR3 is 14 amino acids. Germline CDR1 reads MGHRA; CDR2 reads YSYEKL. The V and J ends lost 2 bases and 3 bases respectively, with 7 bases between them. CDR3 nucleotides: TGCGCCAGCAGCCAAACAGGCTCTAATGAAAAACTGTTTTTT. Encoded protein: CASSQTGSNEKLFF.

The chain uses TRBV7-3 and TRBJ1-1; weak D call: TRBD1 (6 bases). This CDR3 spans 14 amino acids. CDR1 and CDR2 (germline): SGHTA, FQGTGA. With 5 bases removed from V and 0 bases from J, the gap between germline ends came to 10 bases. The CDR3 region is CASSPGQLNTEAFF. Here the CDR3 DNA reads TGTGCCAGCAGCCCAGGACAGCTGAACACTGAAGCTTTCTTT.

The table lists this clone with a count of one. The rearrangement joins TRBV7-6 to TRBJ1-6, with 9 bases identical to TRBD1. Per the germline V gene, CDR1 is SGHVS and CDR2 is FNYEAQ. J lost 9 bases, V lost 1 base, and 4 bases had no gene match. This CDR3 contains 15 residues. The CDR3: CASSLEQGASSPLHF. The CDR3 DNA reads TGTGCCAGCAGCTTAGAACAGGGGGCGAGTTCACCCCTCCACTTT.

This clone was seen a handful of times. V gene TRBV11-2 combines with J gene TRBJ2-3; maybe TRBD2 (5 bases). V lost 5 bases, J lost 3 bases, and 15 bases lay in between. This CDR3 is built from 15 residues. In germline, CDR1 is SGHAT, CDR2 FQNNGV. CDR3 nucleotides: TGTGCCAGCAGCCCCATAGGAGGCCTAACAGATACGCAGTATTTT. It translates to CASSPIGGLTDTQYF.

The chain combines TRBV11-3 with TRBJ1-5; 8 nucleotides align to TRBD1. V gave up 1 base and J gave up 6 bases; unmatched junction bases: 8. The CDR3 spans 16 residues. The germline gives CDR1 SGHNT, CDR2 YENEEA. CDR3 region: CASSLATTGVSQPQHF. For the CDR3, the DNA is TGTGCCAGCAGCTTAGCTACGACAGGGGTTAGTCAGCCCCAGCATTTT.

The chain carries TRBV7-2 and TRBJ2-1; TRBD2 aligns across 8 bases. The CDR3 is 16 amino acids. The germline CDR1 and CDR2 sequences are SGHTA and FQGNSA. With 5 bases clipped from V and 7 bases from J, the junction kept 13 bases outside the gene matches. As DNA, the CDR3 is TGTGCCAGCAGCGAGACTAGCGCAACCCTCCGTAATGAGCAGTTCTTC. It codes for CASSETSATLRNEQFF.

This chain joins TRBV3-1 (or the pseudogene TRBV3-2) and TRBJ1-3; tentative D call: TRBD1 (5 bases). Trimming took 3 bases from V and 7 from J, leaving 10 bases between them. Germline V gene sequence: CDR1 LGHDT, CDR2 YNNKEL (reference sequence). The CDR3 runs 13 residues. The CDR3 is CASSQGLGNTIYF. The DNA of the CDR3 is TGTGCCAGCAGCCAGGGACTCGGCAACACCATATATTTT.

This chain links TRBV5-4 with TRBJ1-4; 7 nucleotides agree with TRBD1. J gave up 7 bases and V 4 bases, and 7 bases lay outside the gene matches. CDR1 is SGHNT and CDR2 is YYREEE in the germline V gene (reference sequence). This CDR3 spans 14 amino acids. CDR3 sequence: CASSAQGVSEKLFF. CDR3 nucleotide sequence: TGTGCCAGCAGCGCGCAGGGGGTGAGTGAAAAACTGTTTTTT.

This chain connects TRBV6-2 or TRBV6-3 to TRBJ1-1; 7 bases fit TRBD1. The CDR3 has 16 residues. Germline V gene lookup returns CDR1 MNHEY and CDR2 SVGEGT. The J segment lost 10 bases and the V segment lost 3 bases, leaving 17 bases of the junction unmatched. The CDR3 region is CASSYRHQTGQKGAFF. The CDR3 region has the DNA TGTGCCAGCAGTTATCGGCATCAGACAGGGCAAAAGGGAGCTTTCTTT.

This clone was counted once. V gene TRBV6-1 combines with J gene TRBJ1-2; TRBD1 matches at 9 bases. Germline V lookup: CDR1 MNHNS, CDR2 SASEGT. Unmatched junction bases numbered 4, after V lost 2 bases and J lost 3 bases. The CDR3 spans 15 residues. The CDR3 coding sequence is TGTGCCAGCAGTGAAACAGGGGGCCTAGACTATGGCTACACCTTC. Translating gives CASSETGGLDYGYTF.

The rearrangement uses TRBV10-2 and TRBJ2-3; 12 bases are a match to TRBD2. V lost 10 bases to trimming and J lost 6 bases; unmatched junction nucleotides: 8. Germline-derived CDR1 and CDR2 are WSHSY and SAAADI. This CDR3 contains 14 residues. CDR3 sequence: CATRTSGNSDTQYF. CDR3 coding DNA: TGCGCCACCAGGACTAGCGGGAATAGCGATACGCAGTATTTT.

This clone was observed a single time. The chain uses TRBV13 and TRBJ2-3; tentative D call: TRBD1 (6 bases). There are 17 residues in the CDR3. The ends were cut back, 4 bases at V and 2 bases at J, with 19 bases in the middle. Looked up from germline, CDR1 is PRHDT and CDR2 is FYEKMQ (reference sequence). The CDR3 loop is CASSSRDIGVDTDTQYF. The CDR3 nucleotides read TGTGCCAGCAGCTCCAGGGACATCGGGGTGGACACAGATACGCAGTATTTT.

The chain carries TRBV6-5 and TRBJ1-4; perhaps TRBD1 as D (5 bases). V lost 0 bases to trimming and J lost 6 bases, with 11 bases between them. Germline assignment: CDR1 MNHEY and CDR2 SVGAGI. The CDR3 spans 15 residues. CDR3 DNA: TGTGCCAGCAGTTACTCGGGGACTATGGATGAAAAACTGTTTTTT. The encoded protein is CASSYSGTMDEKLFF.

The chain combines TRBV28 with TRBJ2-7; no clear D. This CDR3 has 15 amino acids. V was cut by 2 bases and J by 4 bases, with 15 bases left in between. Germline loops: CDR1 MDHEN, CDR2 SYDVKM. The CDR3 here is CASSLTNKGTYEQYF. CDR3 bases: TGTGCCAGCAGTTTAACTAATAAAGGTACTTACGAGCAGTACTTC.

This clone was counted many times. Sequence at one end of the junction differs from germline and may be a read error. This sequence joins TRBV30 and TRBJ1-2, with 8 positions matching TRBD1. Germline V lookup: CDR1 GTSNPN, CDR2 SVGIG (reference sequence). The CDR3 extends over 12 amino acids. This CDR3 is CAPGGFGYGHTF. The CDR3 bases are TGTGCCCCAGGGGGCTTCGGCTATGGCCACACCTTC.

There are a few counts of this clone. The V gene is TRBV18, the J gene TRBJ2-1; TRBD2 agrees at 9 bases. Germline trimming cut 2 bases from V and 0 bases from J; bases unmatched to any gene: 5. The CDR3 is made up of 17 amino acids. CDR1 and CDR2 (germline): KGHSH, LQKENI. The CDR3 DNA reads as TGTGCCAGCTCACCATGGAGTAGCGGGGGCTCCTACAATGAGCAGTTCTTC. It is translated as CASSPWSSGGSYNEQFF.